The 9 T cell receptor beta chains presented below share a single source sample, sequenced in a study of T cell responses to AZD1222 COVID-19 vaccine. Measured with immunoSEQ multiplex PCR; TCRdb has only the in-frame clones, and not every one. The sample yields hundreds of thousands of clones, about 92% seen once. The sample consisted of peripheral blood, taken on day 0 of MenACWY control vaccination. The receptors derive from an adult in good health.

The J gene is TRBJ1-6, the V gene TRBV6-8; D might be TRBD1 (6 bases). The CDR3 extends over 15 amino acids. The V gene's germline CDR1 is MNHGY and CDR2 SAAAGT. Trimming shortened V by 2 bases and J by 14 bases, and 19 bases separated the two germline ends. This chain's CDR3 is CASSYPPGAPCTLHF. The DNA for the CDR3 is TGTGCCAGCAGTTACCCCCCAGGGGCTCCTTGCACCCTCCACTTT.

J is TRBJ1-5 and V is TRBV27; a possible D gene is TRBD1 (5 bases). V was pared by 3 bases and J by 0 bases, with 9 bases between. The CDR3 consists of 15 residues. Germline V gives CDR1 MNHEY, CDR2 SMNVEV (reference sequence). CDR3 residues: CASSFQGYSNQPQHF. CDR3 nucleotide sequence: TGTGCCAGCAGTTTTCAGGGCTATAGCAATCAGCCCCAGCATTTT.

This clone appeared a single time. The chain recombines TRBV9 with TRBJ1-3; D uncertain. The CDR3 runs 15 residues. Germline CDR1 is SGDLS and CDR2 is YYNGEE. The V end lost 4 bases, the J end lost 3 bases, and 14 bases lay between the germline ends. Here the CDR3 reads CASSHTTGDGNTIYF. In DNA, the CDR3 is TGTGCCAGCAGCCACACCACGGGAGATGGAAACACCATATATTTT.

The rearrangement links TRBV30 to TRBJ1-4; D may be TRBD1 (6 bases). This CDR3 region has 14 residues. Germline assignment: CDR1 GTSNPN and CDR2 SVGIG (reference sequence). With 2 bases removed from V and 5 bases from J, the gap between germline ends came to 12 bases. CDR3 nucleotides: TGTGCCTGGAGTCCGGGACATCCGAATGAAAAACTGTTTTTT. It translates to CAWSPGHPNEKLFF.

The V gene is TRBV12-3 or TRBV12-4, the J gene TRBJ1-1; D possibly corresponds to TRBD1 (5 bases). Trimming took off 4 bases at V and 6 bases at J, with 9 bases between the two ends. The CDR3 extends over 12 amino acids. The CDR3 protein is CASSYLGAEAFF. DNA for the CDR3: TGTGCCAGCAGTTACCTGGGGGCTGAAGCTTTCTTT.

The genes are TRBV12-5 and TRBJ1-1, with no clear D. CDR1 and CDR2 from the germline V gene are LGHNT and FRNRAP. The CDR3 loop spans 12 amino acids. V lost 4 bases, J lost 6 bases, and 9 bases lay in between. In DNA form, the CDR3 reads TGTGCTAGTGGTTCCCTGACCCCTGAAGCTTTCTTT. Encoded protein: CASGSLTPEAFF.

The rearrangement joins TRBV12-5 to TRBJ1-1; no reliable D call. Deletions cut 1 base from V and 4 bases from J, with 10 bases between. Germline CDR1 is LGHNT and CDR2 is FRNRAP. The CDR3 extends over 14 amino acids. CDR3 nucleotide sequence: TGTGCTAGTGGTTTGGAGATAACCCGCACTGAAGCTTTCTTT. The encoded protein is CASGLEITRTEAFF.

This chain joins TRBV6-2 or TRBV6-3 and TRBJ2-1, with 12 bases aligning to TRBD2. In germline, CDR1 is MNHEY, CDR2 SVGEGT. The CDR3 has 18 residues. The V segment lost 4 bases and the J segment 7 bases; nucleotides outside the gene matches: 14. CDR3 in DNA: TGTGCCAGCAGTTCAGGACTAGCGGGGATCATGCGGTCAAATGAGCAGTTCTTC. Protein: CASSSGLAGIMRSNEQFF.

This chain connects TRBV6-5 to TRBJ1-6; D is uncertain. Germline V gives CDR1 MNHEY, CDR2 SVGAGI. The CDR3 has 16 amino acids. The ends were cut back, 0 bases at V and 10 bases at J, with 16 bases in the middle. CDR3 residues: CASSYSSSLGGSPLHF. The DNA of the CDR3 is TGTGCCAGCAGTTACTCGAGTTCATTGGGCGGGTCACCCCTCCACTTT.